The table lists the clone carrying this TCR beta chain with a few counts. No antigen is known for it. V was trimmed by 2 bases and J by 4 bases, leaving 6 bases between them. CDR1 and CDR2 from the germline V gene are GTSNPN and SVGIG (reference sequence). The CDR3 extends over 11 amino acids. This specimen comes from a study of T cell clonotyping in hematopoietic cell transplantation. Clones were read by immunoSEQ multiplex PCR, and TCRdb kept only the in-frame ones, dropping some. Seen here are around 6,100 clones, about 30% observed once, and the top ten hold roughly 17%. Study results and caveats: Few recipient clonotypes overlapped donors; over 95% were de novo at given depth. After transplant, recipient diversity fell while pathologically expanded clonotypes grew through day 180.

This sequence joins TRBV30 and TRBJ2-7; no firm D call. Sequenced material: peripheral blood mononuclear cells, taken 30 days after allogeneic stem cell transplant. The sequence was obtained from a female patient in her 50s who had an allogeneic stem cell transplant from an unrelated donor, so the T cells may come from the graft donor. Some clones in this sample may be carry-over from other donors' samples. The CDR3 region has the DNA TGTGCCTGGAGTTTCAGTTACGAGCAGTACTTC. This encodes CAWSFSYEQYF.